This passage covers 17 T cell receptor beta chains from one sample sequenced in a study of T cells in women clearing cervical HPV infection. Clones were sequenced by immunoSEQ multiplex PCR, and TCRdb holds only the in-frame ones, with some missing. This sample's table has roughly 35,000 clones. The sequencing sample was made of blood buffy coat. These receptors were obtained from a woman between 18 and 70 years old with a cervical HPV16 infection that either progressed to CIN3+ or cleared (not recorded which).

On this clone itself: The read comes to an end 3 residues before the CDR3 does, leaving the germline J gene to fill in the end. The V gene is TRBV6-2 or TRBV6-3, the J gene TRBJ2-7; no definite D call. Trimming removed 7 bases at V and 0 bases at J, with 10 bases between. The germline gives CDR1 MNHEY, CDR2 SVGEGT. The CDR3 loop spans 13 amino acids. The CDR3 is CASINRVSYEQYF. The part of the CDR3 DNA that was read is TGTGCCAGCATAAACCGGGTCTCCTACGAG.

To note about this clone: The DNA ends 3 residues before the CDR3 does, and the rest of the CDR3 is filled in from the germline J gene. The V and J genes are TRBV7-9 and TRBJ1-2; D is ambiguous. The CDR3 has 14 residues. Germline-derived CDR1 and CDR2 are SEHNR and FQNEAQ (reference sequence). The sequenced part of the CDR3 DNA is TGTGCCAGCAGCTTAATATTCGGCCCGGGGGGC. It specifies CASSLIFGPGG. The CDR3, in full, reads CASSLIFGPGGYTF.

Comments on this clone: Read sequence stops 3 residues before the CDR3 end, and the germline J gene provides the missing end. The rearrangement joins TRBV19 to TRBJ2-1; tentatively, D is TRBD2 (5 bases). Germline loops: CDR1 LNHDA, CDR2 SQIVND (reference sequence). The CDR3 runs 17 residues. Between the trimmed V and J ends, which lost 1 base and 1 base, there was a span of 14 bases. The covered CDR3 bases are TGTGCCAGTAGTATAGGTGGAGCGGCCAGATCCTACAATGAG. Protein sequence: CASSIGGAARSYNE. The whole CDR3 protein is CASSIGGAARSYNEQFF.

On this clone: The read comes to an end 3 residues before the CDR3 does, leaving the germline J gene to fill in the end. The rearrangement joins TRBV5-4 to TRBJ1-6; weak D call: TRBD1 (6 bases). Looked up from germline, CDR1 is SGHNT and CDR2 is YYREEE (reference sequence). The CDR3 has 15 amino acids. The V gene lost 0 bases and the J gene lost 5 bases, with 9 bases spanning the gap. CDR3 DNA (partial): TGTGCCAGCAGCTTGGAGGACAGCAATAATTCACCC. Its protein is CASSLEDSNNSP. The entire CDR3 is CASSLEDSNNSPLHF.

Here the CDR3 reads CAWSPDFNTEAFF. CDR3 bases read: TGTGCCTGGAGTCCAGATTTCAACACTGAA. The J gene is TRBJ1-1, the V gene TRBV30, with D unclear. The CDR3 end is not reached by the read, which stops 3 residues before it; the germline J gene fills it in. There are 13 residues in the CDR3. Germline-derived CDR1 and CDR2 are GTSNPN and SVGIG (reference sequence). The V and J ends lost 2 bases and 2 bases respectively, with 9 bases between them.

A note on this clone: The CDR3 end falls 3 residues outside the read, so it is completed with the germline J gene. The chain employs TRBV19 and TRBJ2-5; 9 bases agree with TRBD1. The germline V gene has CDR1 LNHDA and CDR2 SQIVND (reference sequence). J lost 5 bases, V lost 6 bases, and 7 bases had no gene match. This CDR3 comprises 14 residues. The CDR3 sequence is CASRKQGAAETQYF. The sequenced CDR3 bases are TGTGCCAGTAGAAAACAGGGGGCGGCGGAGACC.

In the case of this clone: The read halts 3 residues ahead of the CDR3 end, with the missing end drawn from the germline J gene. The chain uses TRBV10-3 and TRBJ1-4; 9 nucleotides align to TRBD1. The germline V gene has CDR1 ENHRY and CDR2 SYGVKD. Unmatched junction bases numbered 6, after V lost 6 bases and J lost 4 bases. The CDR3 is 15 amino acids. The CDR3 protein is CAISGGQGFNEKLFF. The DNA read from the CDR3 is TGTGCCATCAGCGGGGGACAGGGATTTAATGAAAAA.

Of note for this clone: The sequence runs out 3 residues before the end of the CDR3; the remainder is reconstructed from the germline J gene. The rearrangement uses TRBV5-1 and TRBJ1-1; D gene ambiguous. The CDR3 runs to 12 residues. V was pared by 3 bases and J by 3 bases, with 6 bases between. Germline V gives CDR1 SGHRS, CDR2 YFSETQ. Partial CDR3 DNA: TGCGCCAGCAGCTATAGTGACACTGAA. Translation: CASSYSDTE. The whole CDR3 is CASSYSDTEAFF.

To note about this clone: The CDR3 end is not reached by the read, which stops 3 residues before it; the germline J gene fills it in. The chain has TRBV6-2 or TRBV6-3 and TRBJ2-5; no clear D. Germline loops: CDR1 MNHEY, CDR2 SVGEGT. V gave up 2 bases and J gave up 6 bases, with 10 bases separating them. This CDR3 region has 13 residues. This CDR3 is CASSYMLSQTQYF. Partial CDR3 DNA: TGTGCCAGCAGTTACATGCTATCACAGACC.

As regards this clone: The read terminates 3 residues ahead of where the CDR3 ends, so the germline J gene completes it. This chain connects TRBV13 to TRBJ1-2, with 9 nucleotides matching TRBD1. The CDR3 covers 16 residues. Germline V gene sequence: CDR1 PRHDT, CDR2 FYEKMQ (reference sequence). With 5 bases clipped from V and 3 bases from J, the junction kept 10 bases outside the gene matches. CDR3 DNA (partial): TGTGCCAGCAGCCCCCCGCGGACAGGGGATGACTATGGC. Encoded protein: CASSPPRTGDDYG. The complete CDR3 protein is CASSPPRTGDDYGYTF.

With respect to this clone: The sequence runs out 3 residues before the end of the CDR3; the remainder is reconstructed from the germline J gene. The chain is built from TRBV20-1 and TRBJ2-7, with 7 bases lining up with TRBD1. CDR1 and CDR2 from the germline V gene are DFQATT and SNEGSKA (reference sequence). Trimming removed 6 bases from V and 5 bases from J; junction bases left unmatched: 10. The CDR3 length is 13 residues. CDR3 DNA (partial): TGCAGTGCGTTGACAGGGCGCCTCCACGAG. Encoded protein: CSALTGRLHE. The CDR3 reads in full as CSALTGRLHEQYF.

Of note for this clone: From the germline J gene comes the end of the CDR3, since the read stops 3 residues before it. V gene TRBV12-5 combines with J gene TRBJ2-5, with D maybe TRBD1 (6 bases). V was clipped by 3 bases and J by 3 bases, with 11 bases between them. Germline V gene data show CDR1 as LGHNT and CDR2 as FRNRAP. The CDR3 extends over 14 amino acids. CDR3 DNA, as far as it was read: TGTGCTAGTGGTTTATCAGGGGCGGAAGAGACC. It encodes CASGLSGAEET. The full CDR3 sequence reads CASGLSGAEETQYF.

On this clone itself: The read falls 3 residues short of the CDR3 end, and the missing part is taken from the germline J gene. V usage is TRBV20-1 and J usage is TRBJ2-1, with a tentative D call TRBD2 (7 bases). Trimming left V 4 bases short and J 9 bases short, with 16 bases between. The CDR3 extends over 13 amino acids. The germline gives CDR1 DFQATT, CDR2 SNEGSKA (reference sequence). Partial CDR3 DNA: TGCAGTGCTATAGAGGGGGGGGCCAGTGAG. It translates to CSAIEGGASE. The complete CDR3 sequence is CSAIEGGASEQFF.

Regarding this clone: The missing CDR3 end, 3 residues past where the read stops, is filled in from the germline J gene. The V and J genes are TRBV4-2 and TRBJ2-7, with D possibly matching TRBD1 (6 bases). Germline V lookup: CDR1 LGHNA, CDR2 YNFKEQ. The CDR3 consists of 18 residues. V lost 4 bases and J lost 3, with 25 bases in between. CDR3 DNA (partial): TGTGCCAGCAGCCGGGTTCCCTCCGGGACACCCCAGATCTACGAG. Its translation: CASSRVPSGTPQIYE. The entire CDR3 reads CASSRVPSGTPQIYEQYF.

Remarks on this clone: The read finishes 3 residues shy of the CDR3 end, and the germline J gene is used to complete it. This chain links TRBV7-2 with TRBJ1-2; D unclear. The CDR3 length is 11 residues. Germline V gene sequence: CDR1 SGHTA, CDR2 FQGNSA. The V and J ends lost 5 bases and 4 bases respectively, with 5 bases between them. CDR3 loop: CASSAAYGYTF. The sequenced CDR3 bases are TGTGCCAGCAGCGCGGCCTATGGC.

About this clone itself: The read halts 3 residues ahead of the CDR3 end, with the missing end drawn from the germline J gene. The rearrangement joins TRBV6-2 or TRBV6-3 to TRBJ1-3, with 7 nucleotides matching TRBD1. CDR3 size: 16 residues. After removal of 5 bases from V and 0 bases from J, the junction contained 7 bases not matched to a gene. Germline values: CDR1 MNHEY, CDR2 SVGEGT. CDR3 loop: CASSPGQTLSGNTIYF. The sequenced part of the CDR3 DNA is TGTGCCAGCAGTCCGGGACAGACACTCTCTGGAAACACC.

Turning to this clone: Sequencing ends 3 residues short of the CDR3 end; the germline J gene provides the rest. The rearrangement links TRBV27 to TRBJ1-2; no clear D gene. Germline V gives CDR1 MNHEY, CDR2 SMNVEV (reference sequence). V was trimmed by 5 bases and J by 4 bases, leaving 23 bases between them. The CDR3 is made up of 17 amino acids. The covered CDR3 bases are TGTGCCAGCAGTCCCCAGGTGGGCCTAATTACCTTCTATGGC. It encodes CASSPQVGLITFYG. The entire CDR3 reads CASSPQVGLITFYGYTF.